This T cell receptor beta chain emerged from a study of control samples from healthy donors and cancer patients. Generated by immunoSEQ multiplex PCR, the TCRdb table keeps only in-frame clones and is missing some. The sample's table shows approximately 190,000 clones. Trimming cost V 3 bases and J 2 bases, with 10 bases left between them. CDR1 and CDR2 (germline): MNHNS, SASEGT. The CDR3 spans 14 residues. The sequence was collected from a woman in her 30s in good health. The V call is TRBV6-1, the J call TRBJ1-2, with D perhaps matching TRBD1 (5 bases). The sample consisted of blood. CDR3 bases: TGTGCCAGCAGTGACAGGGTCCGGAACTATGGCTACACCTTC. Amino acid sequence: CASSDRVRNYGYTF.